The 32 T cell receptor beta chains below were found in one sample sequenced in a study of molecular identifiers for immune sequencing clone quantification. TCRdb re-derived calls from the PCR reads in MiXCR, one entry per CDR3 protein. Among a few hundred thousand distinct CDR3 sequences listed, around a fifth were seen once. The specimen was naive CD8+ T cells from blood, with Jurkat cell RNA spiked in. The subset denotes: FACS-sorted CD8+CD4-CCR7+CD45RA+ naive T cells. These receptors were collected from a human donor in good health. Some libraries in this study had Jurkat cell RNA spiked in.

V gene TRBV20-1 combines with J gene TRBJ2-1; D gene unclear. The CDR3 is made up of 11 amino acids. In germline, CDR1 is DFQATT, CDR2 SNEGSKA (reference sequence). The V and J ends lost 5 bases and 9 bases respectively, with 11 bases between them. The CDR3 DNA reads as TGCAGTGCTTCTTCATCGGGTGAGCAGTTCTTC. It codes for CSASSSGEQFF.

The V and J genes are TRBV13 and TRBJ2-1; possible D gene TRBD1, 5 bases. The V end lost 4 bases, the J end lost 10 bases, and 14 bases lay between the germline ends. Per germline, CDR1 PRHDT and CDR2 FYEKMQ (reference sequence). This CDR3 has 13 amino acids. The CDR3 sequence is CASSSGHGVEQFF. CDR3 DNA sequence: TGTGCCAGCAGCTCTGGACACGGAGTCGAGCAGTTCTTC.

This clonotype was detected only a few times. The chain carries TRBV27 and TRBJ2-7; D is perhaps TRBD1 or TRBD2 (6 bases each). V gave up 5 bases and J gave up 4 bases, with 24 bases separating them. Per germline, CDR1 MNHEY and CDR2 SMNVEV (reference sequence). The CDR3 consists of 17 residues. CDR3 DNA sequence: TGTGCCAGCAGTACAAACCCCGGGGGCGGAACCCTATACGAGCAGTACTTC. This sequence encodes CASSTNPGGGTLYEQYF.

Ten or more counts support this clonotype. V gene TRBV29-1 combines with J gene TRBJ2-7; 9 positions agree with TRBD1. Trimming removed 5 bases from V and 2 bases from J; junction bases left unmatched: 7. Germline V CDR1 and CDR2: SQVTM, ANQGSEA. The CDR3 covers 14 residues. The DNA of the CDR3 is TGCAGCGTTTTGGGACAGGGTTTTCCCTACGAGCAGTACTTC. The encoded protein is CSVLGQGFPYEQYF.

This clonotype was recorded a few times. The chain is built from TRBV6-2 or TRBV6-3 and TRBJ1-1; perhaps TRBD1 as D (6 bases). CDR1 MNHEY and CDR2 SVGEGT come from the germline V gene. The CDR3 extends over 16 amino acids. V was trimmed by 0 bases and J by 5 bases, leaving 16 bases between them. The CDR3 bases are TGTGCCAGCAGTTACTCAATTCGGGGGGCATGGACTGAAGCTTTCTTT. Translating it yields CASSYSIRGAWTEAFF.

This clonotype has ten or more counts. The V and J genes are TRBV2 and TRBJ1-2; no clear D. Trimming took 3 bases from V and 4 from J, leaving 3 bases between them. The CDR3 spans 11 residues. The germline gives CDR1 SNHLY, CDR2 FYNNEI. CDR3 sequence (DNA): TGTGCCAGCAGTGATGGCTATGGCTACACCTTC. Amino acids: CASSDGYGYTF. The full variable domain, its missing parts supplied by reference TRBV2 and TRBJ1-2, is EPEVTQTPSHQVTQMGQEVILRCVPISNHLYFYWYRQILGQKVEFLVSFYNNEISEKSEIFDDQFSVERPDGSNFTLKIRSTKLEDSAMYFCASSDGYGYTFGSGTRLTVV.

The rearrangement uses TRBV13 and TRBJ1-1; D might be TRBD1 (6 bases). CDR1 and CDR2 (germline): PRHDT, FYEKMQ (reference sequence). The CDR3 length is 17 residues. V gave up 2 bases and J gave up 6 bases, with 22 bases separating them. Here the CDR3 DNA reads TGTGCCAGCAGCTTATGGGCAGGGGCCGAGATAGAGCCTGAAGCTTTCTTT. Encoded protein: CASSLWAGAEIEPEAFF.

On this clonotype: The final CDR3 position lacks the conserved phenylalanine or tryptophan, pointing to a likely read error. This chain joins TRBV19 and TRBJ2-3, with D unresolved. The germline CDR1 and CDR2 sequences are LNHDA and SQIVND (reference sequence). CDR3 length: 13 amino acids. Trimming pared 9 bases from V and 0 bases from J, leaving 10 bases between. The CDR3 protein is CASATVSTDTQYS. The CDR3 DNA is TGTGCCAGCGCGACTGTCAGCACAGATACGCAGTATTCT.

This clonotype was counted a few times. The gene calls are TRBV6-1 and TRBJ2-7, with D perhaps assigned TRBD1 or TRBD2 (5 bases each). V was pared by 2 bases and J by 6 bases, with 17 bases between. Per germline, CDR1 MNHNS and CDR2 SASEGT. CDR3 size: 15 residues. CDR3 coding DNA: TGTGCCAGCAGTGAATTACTTCTGGGGGTCCTCGAGCAGTACTTC. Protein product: CASSELLLGVLEQYF.

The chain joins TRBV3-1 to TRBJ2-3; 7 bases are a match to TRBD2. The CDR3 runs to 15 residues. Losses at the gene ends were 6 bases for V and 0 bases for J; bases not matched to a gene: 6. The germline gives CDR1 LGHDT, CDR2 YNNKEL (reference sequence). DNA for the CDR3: TGTGCCAGCAGTGACCCTAGCGGCAGCACAGATACGCAGTATTTT. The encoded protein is CASSDPSGSTDTQYF.

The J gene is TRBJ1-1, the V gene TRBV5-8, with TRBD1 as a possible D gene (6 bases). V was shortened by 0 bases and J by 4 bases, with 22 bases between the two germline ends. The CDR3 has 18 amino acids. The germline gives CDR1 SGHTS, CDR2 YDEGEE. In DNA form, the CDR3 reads TGTGCCAGCAGCTTGGTTCTGGGCAGGGGCGAAGGGCGCACTGAAGCTTTCTTT. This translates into CASSLVLGRGEGRTEAFF. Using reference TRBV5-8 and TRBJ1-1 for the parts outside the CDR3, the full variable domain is EAGVTQSPTHLIKTRGQQATLRCSPISGHTSVYWYQQALGLGLQFLLWYDEGEERNRGNFPPRFSGRQFPNYSSELNVNALELEDSALYLCASSLVLGRGEGRTEAFFGQGTRLTVV.

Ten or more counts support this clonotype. This CDR3 reads CASRYSSATEAFF. The CDR3 nucleotides are TGTGCCAGTAGATACAGCTCGGCCACTGAAGCTTTCTTT. V usage is TRBV19 and J usage is TRBJ1-1; no clear D. Germline loops: CDR1 LNHDA, CDR2 SQIVND (reference sequence). The CDR3 is 13 residues long. The ends were cut back, 6 bases at V and 4 bases at J, with 12 bases in the middle.

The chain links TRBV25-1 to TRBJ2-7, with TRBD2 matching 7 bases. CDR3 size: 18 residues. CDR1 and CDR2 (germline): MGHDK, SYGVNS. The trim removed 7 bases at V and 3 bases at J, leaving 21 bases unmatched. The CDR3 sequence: CASKGSRWQGGGGYEQYF. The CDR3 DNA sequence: TGTGCCAGCAAGGGGTCCCGATGGCAGGGCGGGGGAGGCTACGAGCAGTACTTC.

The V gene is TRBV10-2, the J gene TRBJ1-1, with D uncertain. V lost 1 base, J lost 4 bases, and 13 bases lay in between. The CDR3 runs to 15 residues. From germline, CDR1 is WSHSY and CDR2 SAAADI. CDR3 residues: CASSEFVGMSTEAFF. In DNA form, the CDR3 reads TGCGCCAGCAGTGAGTTCGTGGGCATGAGCACTGAAGCTTTCTTT.

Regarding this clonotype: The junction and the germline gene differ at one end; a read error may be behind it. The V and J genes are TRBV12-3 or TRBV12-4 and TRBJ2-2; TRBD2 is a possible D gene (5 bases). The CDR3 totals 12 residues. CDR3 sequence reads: CASSQAPGELLF. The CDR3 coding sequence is TGTGCCAGCAGTCAAGCTCCCGGGGAGCTGCTTTTT.

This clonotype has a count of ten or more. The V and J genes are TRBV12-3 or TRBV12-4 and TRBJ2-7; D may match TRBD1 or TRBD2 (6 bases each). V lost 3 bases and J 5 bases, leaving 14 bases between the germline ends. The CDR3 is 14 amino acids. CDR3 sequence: CASSFSGAGDEQYF. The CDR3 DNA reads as TGTGCCAGCAGTTTCTCGGGGGCGGGCGACGAGCAGTACTTC.

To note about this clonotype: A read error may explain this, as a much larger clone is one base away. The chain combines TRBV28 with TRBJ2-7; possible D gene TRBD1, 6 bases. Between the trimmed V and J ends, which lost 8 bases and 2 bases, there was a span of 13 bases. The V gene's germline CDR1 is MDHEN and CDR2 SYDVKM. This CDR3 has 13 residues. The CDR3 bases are TGTGCCAGCCGGGACACCGCCCCCTACGAGCAGTACTTC. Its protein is CASRDTAPYEQYF.

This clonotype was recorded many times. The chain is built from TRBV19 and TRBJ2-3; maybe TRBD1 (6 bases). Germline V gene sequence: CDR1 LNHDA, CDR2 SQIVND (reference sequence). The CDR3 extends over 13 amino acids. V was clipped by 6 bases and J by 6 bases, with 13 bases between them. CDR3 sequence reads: CASRHRDSDTQYF. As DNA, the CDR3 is TGTGCCAGTAGACACAGGGATTCCGATACGCAGTATTTT.

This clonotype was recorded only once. The CDR3 bases are TGTGCCATCAGTGAGTCGAACCCCCCCGGGGATGGGAACACAGATACGCAGTATTTT. This sequence encodes CAISESNPPGDGNTDTQYF. The chain links TRBV10-3 to TRBJ2-3; possibly TRBD2 for D (5 bases). The CDR3 is 19 residues long. Germline assignment: CDR1 ENHRY and CDR2 SYGVKD. V dropped 0 bases and J dropped 2 bases, with 21 bases sitting between them.

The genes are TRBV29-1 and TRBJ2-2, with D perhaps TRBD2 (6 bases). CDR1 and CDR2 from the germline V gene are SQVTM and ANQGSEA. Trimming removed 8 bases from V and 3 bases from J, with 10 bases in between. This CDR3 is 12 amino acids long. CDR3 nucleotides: TGCAGCTTTGGGGGGTACACCGGGGAGCTGTTTTTT. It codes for CSFGGYTGELFF.

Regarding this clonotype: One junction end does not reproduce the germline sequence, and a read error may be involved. The CDR3, as DNA: TGCAGTGCTAGAGATGAGACAGCGCTCTACGTGCAGTACTTC. As protein: CSARDETALYVQYF. The rearrangement links TRBV20-1 to TRBJ2-7, with D maybe TRBD1 (5 bases). The CDR3 extends over 14 amino acids. From germline, CDR1 is DFQATT and CDR2 SNEGSKA (reference sequence).

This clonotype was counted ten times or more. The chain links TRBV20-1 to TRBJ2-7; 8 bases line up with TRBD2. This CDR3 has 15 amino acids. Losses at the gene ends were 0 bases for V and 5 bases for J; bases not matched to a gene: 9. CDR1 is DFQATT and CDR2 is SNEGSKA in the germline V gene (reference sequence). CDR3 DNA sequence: TGCAGTGCTAGAGAGTACCTCGGGACTAGTAACGAGCAGTACTTC. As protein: CSAREYLGTSNEQYF.

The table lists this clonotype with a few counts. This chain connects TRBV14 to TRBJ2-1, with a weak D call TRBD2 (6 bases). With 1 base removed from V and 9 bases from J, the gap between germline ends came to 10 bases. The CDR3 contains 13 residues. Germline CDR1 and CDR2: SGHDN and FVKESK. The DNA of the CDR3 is TGTGCCAGCAGCCAAGGTCTAGCGTCTGAGCAGTTCTTC. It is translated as CASSQGLASEQFF.

The CDR3 loop is CASSSRTEETQYF. The CDR3 coding sequence is TGTGCCAGCAGCTCAAGGACTGAGGAGACCCAGTACTTC. The chain recombines TRBV7-7 with TRBJ2-5, with D possibly matching TRBD2 (5 bases). Germline V lookup: CDR1 SSHAT, CDR2 FNYEAQ (reference sequence). The germline V and J ends were trimmed by 4 bases and 5 bases, with 11 bases remaining between them. This CDR3 spans 13 amino acids.

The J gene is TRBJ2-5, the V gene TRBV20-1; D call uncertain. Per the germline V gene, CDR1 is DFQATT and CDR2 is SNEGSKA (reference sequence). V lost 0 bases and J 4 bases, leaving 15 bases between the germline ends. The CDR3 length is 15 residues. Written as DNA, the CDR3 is TGCAGTGCTAGAGATCGGGCGCAAATGGGAGAGACCCAGTACTTC. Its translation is CSARDRAQMGETQYF.

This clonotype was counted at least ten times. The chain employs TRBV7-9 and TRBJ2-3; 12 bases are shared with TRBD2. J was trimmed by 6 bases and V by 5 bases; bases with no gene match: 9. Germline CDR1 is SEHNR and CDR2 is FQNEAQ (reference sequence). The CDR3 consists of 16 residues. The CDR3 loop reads CASSPWTSGIGDTQYF. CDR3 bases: TGTGCCAGCAGCCCTTGGACTAGCGGGATCGGCGATACGCAGTATTTT.

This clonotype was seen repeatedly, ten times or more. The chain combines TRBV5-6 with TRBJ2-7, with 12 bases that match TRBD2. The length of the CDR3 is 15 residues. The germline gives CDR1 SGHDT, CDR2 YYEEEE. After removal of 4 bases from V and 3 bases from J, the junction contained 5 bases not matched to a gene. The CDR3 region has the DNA TGTGCCAGCAGCGGTGGACTAGCGGGGATCTACGAGCAGTACTTC. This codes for CASSGGLAGIYEQYF.

The CDR3 DNA is TGTGCCACCACCGGAGTCAGGGACATAATAACCTACGAGCAGTACTTC. Amino acid sequence: CATTGVRDIITYEQYF. The V gene is TRBV24-1, the J gene TRBJ2-7, with D tentatively TRBD1 (6 bases). The germline CDR1 and CDR2 sequences are KGHDR and SFDVKD. This CDR3 contains 16 residues. Trimming removed 8 bases at V and 2 bases at J, with 21 bases between.

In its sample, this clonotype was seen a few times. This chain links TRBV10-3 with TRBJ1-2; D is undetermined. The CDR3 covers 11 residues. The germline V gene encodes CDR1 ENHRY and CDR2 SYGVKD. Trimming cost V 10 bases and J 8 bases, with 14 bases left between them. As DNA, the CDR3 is TGTGCCACCGGGAAGCCCAAGGGCTACACCTTC. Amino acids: CATGKPKGYTF.

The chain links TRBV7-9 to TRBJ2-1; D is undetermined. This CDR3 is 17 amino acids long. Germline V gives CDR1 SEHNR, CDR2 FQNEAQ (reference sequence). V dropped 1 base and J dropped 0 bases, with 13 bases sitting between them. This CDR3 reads CASSLVSPASSYNEQFF. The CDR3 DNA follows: TGTGCCAGCAGCTTAGTATCGCCCGCGAGCTCCTACAATGAGCAGTTCTTC. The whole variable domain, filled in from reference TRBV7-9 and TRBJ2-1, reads DTGVSQNPRHKITKRGQNVTFRCDPISEHNRLYWYRQTLGQGPEFLTYFQNEAQLEKSRLLSDRFSAERPKGSFSTLEIQRTEQGDSAMYLCASSLVSPASSYNEQFFGPGTRLTVL.

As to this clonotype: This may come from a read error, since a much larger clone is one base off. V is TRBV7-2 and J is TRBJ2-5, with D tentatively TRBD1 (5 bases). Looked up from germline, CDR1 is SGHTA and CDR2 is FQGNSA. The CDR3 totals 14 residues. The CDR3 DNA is TGTGCCAGCAGCGTTACAGGTTCCCGAGAGGCCCAGTACTTC. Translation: CASSVTGSREAQYF.

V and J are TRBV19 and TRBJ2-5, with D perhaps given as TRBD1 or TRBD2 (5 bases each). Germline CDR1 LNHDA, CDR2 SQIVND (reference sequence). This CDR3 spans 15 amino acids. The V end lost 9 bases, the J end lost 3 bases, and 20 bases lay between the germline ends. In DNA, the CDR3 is TGTGCCAGCAGAATGGGATCCCGGGGCAAAGAGACCCAGTACTTC. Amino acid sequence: CASRMGSRGKETQYF.